These 7 T cell receptor beta chains were all obtained from the same sample, sequenced in a study of CD8+ T cells in alopecia areata. As for treatment: oral pan-JAK inhibitor, 5-10 mg twice daily. RNA was isolated and reverse transcribed to cDNA, the sequencing template. Method: immunoSEQ multiplex PCR; TCRdb's copy keeps in-frame clones and lacks some. Among about 200,000 clones, 35% to 45% were seen once, and the ten largest hold just under 0.5%. The sample consisted of CD4+ T cells sorted from blood, taken between weeks 30 and 35, from a patient treated with tofacitinib. These receptors were collected from a human donor with alopecia areata.

The V gene is TRBV7-6, the J gene TRBJ1-6; a weak D match, TRBD1 (6 bases). Germline V lookup: CDR1 SGHVS, CDR2 FNYEAQ. The CDR3 extends over 13 amino acids. V was cut by 8 bases and J by 8 bases, with 13 bases left in between. CDR3 amino acids: CASRRAGDSPLHF. The DNA for the CDR3 is TGTGCCAGCCGCCGCGCAGGGGATTCACCCCTCCACTTT.

This clone turned up a few times. The chain carries TRBV28 and TRBJ2-5; the D is unclear. The V and J ends lost 6 bases and 2 bases respectively, with 7 bases between them. Germline CDR1 and CDR2: MDHEN and SYDVKM. The CDR3 has 12 amino acids. For the CDR3, the DNA is TGTGCCAGCAGGAGAGGTCAAGAGACCCAGTACTTC. It yields the protein CASRRGQETQYF.

This clone occurred once. The chain links TRBV7-2 to TRBJ1-5; TRBD1 is a possible D gene (6 bases). The CDR3 is 15 amino acids. Trimming removed 1 base from V and 9 bases from J, with 16 bases in between. Germline CDR1 SGHTA, CDR2 FQGNSA. The CDR3 DNA is TGTGCCAGCAGCTTAGGGGGGGCCGCCAAAACGCCCCAGCATTTT. This sequence encodes CASSLGGAAKTPQHF.

The CDR3 reads CAWRSPGSANEKLFF. DNA of the CDR3: TGTGCCTGGAGGTCCCCGGGGTCGGCTAATGAAAAACTGTTTTTT. The V call is TRBV30, the J call TRBJ1-4, with unresolved D. The germline V gene has CDR1 GTSNPN and CDR2 SVGIG (reference sequence). The CDR3 length is 15 residues. Deletions cut 3 bases from V and 3 bases from J, with 14 bases between.

The J gene is TRBJ2-5, the V gene TRBV2; no clear D gene. Trimming removed 4 bases from V and 4 bases from J, with 16 bases in between. The CDR3 length is 15 residues. Germline V gene sequence: CDR1 SNHLY, CDR2 FYNNEI. The CDR3 DNA sequence: TGTGCCAGCAGTGCTTTGGTAGCTTCTCGAGAGACCCAGTACTTC. Translating it yields CASSALVASRETQYF.

The chain has TRBV2 and TRBJ2-4; D may be TRBD1 (5 bases). Per germline, CDR1 SNHLY and CDR2 FYNNEI. The CDR3 is 12 residues long. V lost 5 bases and J 4 bases, leaving 6 bases between the germline ends. The CDR3 here is CASSPGKNIQYF. Here the CDR3 DNA reads TGTGCCAGCAGTCCAGGGAAAAACATTCAGTACTTC.

The chain combines TRBV5-1 with TRBJ1-1, with TRBD1 as a possible D gene (6 bases). Germline CDR1 is SGHRS and CDR2 is YFSETQ. V gave up 4 bases and J gave up 0 bases, with 16 bases separating them. The CDR3 runs 16 residues. CDR3 DNA sequence: TGCGCCAGCAGCGGCGGGGGCGCAAGATTGAACACTGAAGCTTTCTTT. Residues: CASSGGGARLNTEAFF.